The next 14 T cell receptor beta chains were all read from a single sample in a study of response to subunit inactivated influenza vaccine. TCRdb ran MiXCR on the RT-PCR reads and lists one entry per CDR3 protein. Of roughly 700,000 distinct CDR3 sequences listed, around 14% are singletons. Sample: PBMCs from blood, taken around 15 days before vaccination. These receptors originate from a man aged 45-65 years who received an inactivated influenza vaccine.

There are a few counts of this clonotype. The rearrangement joins TRBV7-2 to TRBJ2-2, with a weak D call TRBD1 (6 bases). The V gene lost 5 bases and the J gene lost 7 bases, with 17 bases spanning the gap. Germline V gene sequence: CDR1 SGHTA, CDR2 FQGNSA. The CDR3 consists of 15 residues. The CDR3, as DNA: TGTGCCAGCAGCGTTACCGGGACAACAAGCGGGGAGCTGTTTTTT. It specifies CASSVTGTTSGELFF.

This clonotype was counted many times. The V and J genes are TRBV28 and TRBJ2-3, with 11 positions matching TRBD2. The CDR3 length is 17 residues. The germline V gene encodes CDR1 MDHEN and CDR2 SYDVKM. Losses at the gene ends were 6 bases for V and 4 bases for J; bases not matched to a gene: 12. CDR3 in amino acids: CASSRLAGGNGADTQYF. The CDR3 bases are TGTGCCAGCAGCCGCCTAGCGGGGGGCAATGGGGCAGATACGCAGTATTTT. The variable domain in full, with the rest retrieved from reference TRBV28 and TRBJ2-3, is DVKVTQSSRYLVKRTGEKVFLECVQDMDHENMFWYRQDPGLGLRLIYFSYDVKMKEKGDIPEGYSVSREKKERFSLILESASTNQTSMYLCASSRLAGGNGADTQYFGPGTRLTVL.

In its sample, this clonotype was seen a few times. The rearrangement uses TRBV4-2 and TRBJ1-2; 10 bases map to TRBD1. The CDR3 covers 17 residues. V was pared by 1 base and J by 8 bases, with 13 bases of the junction left unmatched. Germline CDR1 reads LGHNA; CDR2 reads YNFKEQ. CDR3 residues: CASSQGMERQGAPGYTF. Written as DNA, the CDR3 is TGTGCCAGCAGCCAAGGGATGGAGAGACAGGGGGCCCCGGGCTACACCTTC.

This clonotype was seen a few times. The DNA for the CDR3 is TGTGCCAGCAGATTCGGGGGAAAAGATACGCAGTATTTT. This codes for CASRFGGKDTQYF. The chain carries TRBV11-2 and TRBJ2-3; D is perhaps TRBD2 (6 bases). Germline V CDR1 and CDR2: SGHAT, FQNNGV. The CDR3 contains 13 residues. V lost 6 bases to trimming and J lost 5 bases, with 12 bases between them.

The V and J genes are TRBV12-3 or TRBV12-4 and TRBJ2-5, with TRBD1 as a possible D gene (6 bases). V lost 5 bases and J lost 2, with 15 bases in between. The CDR3 is made up of 15 amino acids. DNA for the CDR3: TGTGCCAGCAGTGGGATACAGGGAAGACAAGAGACCCAGTACTTC. It encodes CASSGIQGRQETQYF.

This clonotype was found a few times. The V call is TRBV29-1, the J call TRBJ2-3; 7 bases map to TRBD2. The germline gives CDR1 SQVTM, CDR2 ANQGSEA. The CDR3 runs to 14 residues. V was pared by 1 base and J by 1 base, with 2 bases of the junction left unmatched. In nucleotides, the CDR3 is TGCAGCGTTGAAGGCGGGAGCGGCACAGATACGCAGTATTTT. The encoded protein is CSVEGGSGTDTQYF.

This clonotype was seen only a few times. The chain couples TRBV5-1 to TRBJ1-4; no reliable D call. V gave up 0 bases and J gave up 3 bases, with 6 bases separating them. Germline CDR1 reads SGHRS; CDR2 reads YFSETQ. The CDR3 spans 14 residues. As DNA, the CDR3 is TGCGCCAGCAGCTTGGTAGGCGCTAATGAAAAACTGTTTTTT. Translating gives CASSLVGANEKLFF. The full variable domain, in which reference TRBV5-1 and TRBJ1-4 provide the parts outside the CDR3, is KAGVTQTPRYLIKTRGQQVTLSCSPISGHRSVSWYQQTPGQGLQFLFEYFSETQRNKGNFPGRFSGRQFSNSRSEMNVSTLELGDSALYLCASSLVGANEKLFFGSGTQLSVL.

The chain joins TRBV7-9 to TRBJ1-2; possibly TRBD1 for D (5 bases). V was shortened by 5 bases and J by 5 bases, with 24 bases between the two germline ends. Looked up from germline, CDR1 is SEHNR and CDR2 is FQNEAQ (reference sequence). This CDR3 comprises 17 residues. The CDR3 DNA sequence: TGTGCCAGCAGCGCGATTCGGGGGTACAGGTCGTTTTATGGCTACACCTTC. Translating it yields CASSAIRGYRSFYGYTF.

This clonotype was counted ten times or more. The rearrangement joins TRBV29-1 to TRBJ1-2, with D hard to call. The germline CDR1 and CDR2 sequences are SQVTM and ANQGSEA. The CDR3 contains 15 residues. The germline V and J ends were trimmed by 0 bases and 5 bases, with 16 bases remaining between them. For the CDR3, the DNA is TGCAGCGTTGAAGATGCCCCCGGACCCCGTTATGGCTACACCTTC. Its protein is CSVEDAPGPRYGYTF. Complete variable domain (other parts from reference TRBV29-1 and TRBJ1-2): SAVISQKPSRDICQRGTSLTIQCQVDSQVTMMFWYRQQPGQSLTLIATANQGSEATYESGFVIDKFPISRPNLTFSTLTVSNMSPEDSSIYLCSVEDAPGPRYGYTFGSGTRLTVV.

CDR3 nucleotide sequence: TGTGCCAGCAGTTACTCGTGGAGGGGGGAGCAGCCCCAGCATTTT. Translating it yields CASSYSWRGEQPQHF. The gene calls are TRBV6-5 and TRBJ1-5; TRBD1 is a possible D gene (6 bases). Germline V lookup: CDR1 MNHEY, CDR2 SVGAGI. With 0 bases removed from V and 7 bases from J, the gap between germline ends came to 13 bases. This CDR3 is 15 amino acids long.

CDR3 in amino acids: CSARVEGSDTQYF. As DNA, the CDR3 is TGCAGTGCTAGAGTGGAAGGGTCCGATACGCAGTATTTT. V usage is TRBV20-1 and J usage is TRBJ2-3; no clear D. V dropped 1 base and J dropped 6 bases, with 11 bases sitting between them. CDR3 size: 13 residues. CDR1 is DFQATT and CDR2 is SNEGSKA in the germline V gene (reference sequence).

This clonotype occurred many times. The chain carries TRBV5-1 and TRBJ2-7, with 9 bases fitting TRBD1. Germline V gene lookup returns CDR1 SGHRS and CDR2 YFSETQ. With 0 bases clipped from V and 5 bases from J, the junction kept 6 bases outside the gene matches. The CDR3 consists of 15 residues. The CDR3 loop reads CASSLVGTGKDEQYF. Written as DNA, the CDR3 is TGCGCCAGCAGCTTGGTTGGGACAGGGAAGGACGAGCAGTACTTC. The full variable domain, its missing parts supplied by reference TRBV5-1 and TRBJ2-7, is KAGVTQTPRYLIKTRGQQVTLSCSPISGHRSVSWYQQTPGQGLQFLFEYFSETQRNKGNFPGRFSGRQFSNSRSEMNVSTLELGDSALYLCASSLVGTGKDEQYFGPGTRLTVT.

V and J are TRBV19 and TRBJ2-6, with D hard to call. Germline V gene lookup returns CDR1 LNHDA and CDR2 SQIVND (reference sequence). The CDR3 spans 15 residues. V was pared by 4 bases and J by 2 bases, with 9 bases between. The CDR3 DNA reads as TGTGCCAGTAGTACTGGTGGGACTGGGGCCAACGTCCTGACTTTC. It yields the protein CASSTGGTGANVLTF.

This clonotype was seen many times. The chain employs TRBV6-5 and TRBJ2-4; 7 bases are shared with TRBD1. The CDR3 runs to 15 residues. Germline V CDR1 and CDR2: MNHEY, SVGAGI. V was pared by 0 bases and J by 8 bases, with 7 bases of the junction left unmatched. CDR3 sequence: CASSYSRQGSDIQYF. In DNA, the CDR3 is TGTGCCAGCAGTTACTCCAGACAGGGTTCGGACATTCAGTACTTC.